One sample yielded the 28 T cell receptor beta chains listed below, sequenced in a study of blood T cell repertoires in COVID-19. TCRdb keeps only in-frame clones here, not all; method: immunoSEQ multiplex PCR. This sample yields some 70,000 clones, of which about 90% are seen a single time; 16% belongs to the top ten. The sequencing input was peripheral blood. The receptors stem from a man in his forties or fifties with COVID-19, enrolled during active disease.

The CDR3: CASSQEQNSYNEQFF. The CDR3, as DNA: TGTGCCAGCAGCCAAGAGCAGAACTCCTACAATGAGCAGTTCTTC. The chain uses TRBV4-2 and TRBJ2-1, with D unclear. The ends were cut back, 0 bases at V and 0 bases at J, with 6 bases in the middle. The CDR3 is 15 amino acids. Per the germline V gene, CDR1 is LGHNA and CDR2 is YNFKEQ.

The V call is TRBV14, the J call TRBJ2-5; tentatively, D is TRBD2 (5 bases). V lost 0 bases and J 5 bases, leaving 16 bases between the germline ends. The V gene's germline CDR1 is SGHDN and CDR2 FVKESK. The CDR3 covers 16 residues. Here the CDR3 DNA reads TGTGCCAGCAGCCAAGAGGGTGGCGGGTTCTTCGAGACCCAGTACTTC. Its protein is CASSQEGGGFFETQYF.

The sample holds a few counts of this clone. This chain joins TRBV7-6 and TRBJ1-5, with TRBD1 as a possible D gene (6 bases). The germline CDR1 and CDR2 sequences are SGHVS and FNYEAQ. The ends were cut back, 5 bases at V and 1 base at J, with 15 bases in the middle. The CDR3 totals 16 residues. DNA of the CDR3: TGTGCCAGCAGCCAACCACAGGGCGAGAGCAATCAGCCCCAGCATTTT. It translates to CASSQPQGESNQPQHF.

The V call is TRBV11-2, the J call TRBJ1-2; D remains ambiguous. The CDR3 spans 13 residues. Germline values: CDR1 SGHAT, CDR2 FQNNGV. The germline V and J ends were trimmed by 0 bases and 8 bases, with 10 bases remaining between them. In DNA form, the CDR3 reads TGTGCCAGCAGCTTAGACAGGACGGGAGGCTACACCTTC. It encodes CASSLDRTGGYTF.

This clone was observed once. CDR3 bases: TGTGCCAGCAGCTTCGGGACAGATAGCAATCAGCCCCAGCATTTT. It codes for CASSFGTDSNQPQHF. V gene TRBV5-4 combines with J gene TRBJ1-5; 7 nucleotides agree with TRBD1. The J segment lost 0 bases and the V segment lost 2 bases, leaving 2 bases of the junction unmatched. The CDR3 extends over 15 amino acids. The germline CDR1 and CDR2 sequences are SGHNT and YYREEE (reference sequence). Based on the CDR3 plus reference TRBV5-4 and TRBJ1-5, the full variable domain is ETGVTQSPTHLIKTRGQQVTLRCSSQSGHNTVSWYQQALGQGPQFIFQYYREEENGRGNFPPRFSGLQFPNYSSELNVNALELDDSALYLCASSFGTDSNQPQHFGDGTRLSIL.

The chain combines TRBV19 with TRBJ1-5, with TRBD1 identical over 10 bases. Per the germline V gene, CDR1 is LNHDA and CDR2 is SQIVND (reference sequence). V lost 6 bases to trimming and J lost 7 bases; unmatched junction nucleotides: 3. CDR3 length: 13 residues. The CDR3 coding sequence is TGTGCCAGTAGGGGGACAGGGGACCAGCCCCAGCATTTT. Residues: CASRGTGDQPQHF.

This chain connects TRBV7-9 to TRBJ2-7; TRBD2 agrees at 7 bases. The junction had 8 bases not matched to a gene; V was cut back by 5 bases and J by 1 base. Germline assignment: CDR1 SEHNR and CDR2 FQNEAQ (reference sequence). The length of the CDR3 is 15 residues. The CDR3 nucleotides are TGTGCCAGCAGCCCGGGGGGACCCGGATCCTACGAGCAGTACTTC. Its translation is CASSPGGPGSYEQYF.

The chain links TRBV6-1 to TRBJ1-1, with D tentatively TRBD1 (6 bases). The CDR3 sequence is 13 residues long. Germline loops: CDR1 MNHNS, CDR2 SASEGT. V dropped 3 bases and J dropped 5 bases, with 10 bases sitting between them. In DNA form, the CDR3 reads TGTGCCAGCAGTGAGGTTGACAGGACTGAAGCTTTCTTT. This sequence encodes CASSEVDRTEAFF.

The chain has TRBV7-9 and TRBJ2-1; TRBD1 matches at 7 bases. V dropped 1 base and J dropped 6; count of bases not matched to a gene: 6. From germline, CDR1 is SEHNR and CDR2 FQNEAQ (reference sequence). The CDR3 is made up of 15 amino acids. The CDR3 nucleotides read TGTGCCAGCAGCTTAGAGGGACAGAACCTCAATGAGCAGTTCTTC. Translation: CASSLEGQNLNEQFF.

The J gene is TRBJ2-5, the V gene TRBV30; D might be TRBD2 (6 bases). The CDR3 loop spans 15 amino acids. The V gene's germline CDR1 is GTSNPN and CDR2 SVGIG (reference sequence). Trimming cost V 2 bases and J 3 bases, with 16 bases left between them. CDR3 bases: TGTGCCTGGAGTCCGACTAGTCTTTACAAAGAGACCCAGTACTTC. The encoded protein is CAWSPTSLYKETQYF.

The CDR3 nucleotides are TGTGCCAGCAGCGTACTCCCTAGCGGGGGTTTCACAGATACGCAGTATTTT. It specifies CASSVLPSGGFTDTQYF. The chain recombines TRBV9 with TRBJ2-3; 10 bases are shared with TRBD2. Germline V gene data show CDR1 as SGDLS and CDR2 as YYNGEE. The CDR3 consists of 17 residues. Trimming took 1 base from V and 2 from J; bases not matched to a gene: 7.

This clone was found a few times. The V call is TRBV19, the J call TRBJ1-1; the D is unclear. The CDR3 is 14 amino acids. The V end was cut by 5 bases, the J end by 1 base, with 11 bases between. Germline-derived CDR1 and CDR2 are LNHDA and SQIVND (reference sequence). CDR3 bases: TGTGCCAGTAGTTTCCCCGGCGGGAACACTGAAGCTTTCTTT. Translated: CASSFPGGNTEAFF.

This chain uses TRBV2 with TRBJ1-6; TRBD1 might be the D (5 bases). This CDR3 comprises 13 residues. V shed 3 bases and J shed 10 bases, with 10 bases lying between them. Germline CDR1 and CDR2: SNHLY and FYNNEI. CDR3 amino acids: CASSDRAESPLHF. The CDR3 coding sequence is TGTGCCAGCAGTGACAGGGCCGAATCACCCCTCCACTTT.

The chain uses TRBV27 and TRBJ1-1, with D possibly being TRBD1 (6 bases). V was trimmed by 6 bases and J by 1 base, leaving 9 bases between them. Germline assignment: CDR1 MNHEY and CDR2 SMNVEV (reference sequence). This CDR3 is built from 13 residues. For the CDR3, the DNA is TGTGCCAGCAGCCCGGGACAGAACACTGAAGCTTTCTTT. The encoded protein is CASSPGQNTEAFF.

The chain has TRBV7-9 and TRBJ1-4; 7 positions agree with TRBD1. Germline CDR1 and CDR2: SEHNR and FQNEAQ (reference sequence). The CDR3 contains 16 residues. V trimming: 3 bases; J trimming: 7 bases; junction bases outside the gene matches: 11. The CDR3 coding sequence is TGTGCCAGCAGCTTCAGACAGGGTGGGGCTACTGAAAAACTGTTTTTT. Its protein product is CASSFRQGGATEKLFF. Full variable domain (rest looked up from reference TRBV7-9 and TRBJ1-4): DTGVSQNPRHKITKRGQNVTFRCDPISEHNRLYWYRQTLGQGPEFLTYFQNEAQLEKSRLLSDRFSAERPKGSFSTLEIQRTEQGDSAMYLCASSFRQGGATEKLFFGSGTQLSVL.

This rearrangement joins TRBV5-6 to TRBJ2-7; D possibly corresponds to TRBD2 (6 bases). The CDR3 totals 14 residues. Germline V gene lookup returns CDR1 SGHDT and CDR2 YYEEEE. Deletions cut 4 bases from V and 2 bases from J, with 13 bases between. The DNA for the CDR3 is TGTGCCAGCAGCGCGGGACTGGTAACCTACGAGCAGTACTTC. Amino acids: CASSAGLVTYEQYF.

This sequence joins TRBV27 and TRBJ2-1; TRBD1 matches at 8 bases. Germline V CDR1 and CDR2: MNHEY, SMNVEV (reference sequence). The CDR3 is 15 residues long. J gave up 5 bases and V 6 bases, and 9 bases lay outside the gene matches. CDR3 sequence reads: CASRLQGASNNEQFF. The CDR3 nucleotides are TGTGCCAGCAGGCTCCAGGGGGCTTCCAACAATGAGCAGTTCTTC.

The chain recombines TRBV7-9 with TRBJ2-5; 8 bases agree with TRBD1. The CDR3 runs 17 residues. CDR1 is SEHNR, CDR2 FQNEAQ, per germline (reference sequence). After removal of 5 bases from V and 5 bases from J, the junction contained 16 bases not matched to a gene. CDR3: CASSRLRGQGGSETQYF. The CDR3 nucleotides are TGTGCCAGCAGCCGCCTTCGAGGACAGGGCGGTTCGGAGACCCAGTACTTC.

In this sample, this clone turned up a few times. The chain joins TRBV5-4 to TRBJ2-2; D perhaps matches TRBD2 (5 bases). With 3 bases removed from V and 0 bases from J, the gap between germline ends came to 12 bases. CDR1 is SGHNT and CDR2 is YYREEE in the germline V gene (reference sequence). The CDR3 sequence is 16 residues long. The DNA for the CDR3 is TGTGCCAGCAGCTACGGAGCGGCCGCGAACACCGGGGAGCTGTTTTTT. This codes for CASSYGAAANTGELFF. Complete variable domain (other parts from reference TRBV5-4 and TRBJ2-2): ETGVTQSPTHLIKTRGQQVTLRCSSQSGHNTVSWYQQALGQGPQFIFQYYREEENGRGNFPPRFSGLQFPNYSSELNVNALELDDSALYLCASSYGAAANTGELFFGEGSRLTVL.

The J gene is TRBJ1-1, the V gene TRBV11-2, with no clear D. Germline CDR1 and CDR2: SGHAT and FQNNGV. CDR3 length: 14 amino acids. The V gene lost 1 base and the J gene lost 3 bases, with 9 bases spanning the gap. CDR3 amino acids: CASSLGGVDTEAFF. CDR3 DNA sequence: TGTGCCAGCAGCTTAGGCGGGGTGGACACTGAAGCTTTCTTT. Looking up the rest from reference TRBV11-2 and TRBJ1-1 gives the full variable domain: EAGVAQSPRYKIIEKRQSVAFWCNPISGHATLYWYQQILGQGPKLLIQFQNNGVVDDSQLPKDRFSAERLKGVDSTLKIQPAKLEDSAVYLCASSLGGVDTEAFFGQGTRLTVV.

V is TRBV28 and J is TRBJ1-2; the D gene is possibly TRBD1 (6 bases). The CDR3 totals 13 residues. V shed 7 bases and J shed 4 bases, with 13 bases lying between them. Germline loops: CDR1 MDHEN, CDR2 SYDVKM. DNA of the CDR3: TGTGCCAGCACCAAGGGGGACGCCTATGGCTACACCTTC. It yields the protein CASTKGDAYGYTF.

The V and J genes are TRBV6-5 and TRBJ2-5; the D gene is possibly TRBD1 (5 bases). Germline CDR1 is MNHEY and CDR2 is SVGAGI. There are 12 residues in the CDR3. The CDR3 bases are TGTGGCTCGCAAGGGGACCAAGAGACCCAGTACTTC. This codes for CGSQGDQETQYF.

The rearrangement uses TRBV5-1 and TRBJ2-1, with 11 bases that match TRBD1. With V trimmed by 4 bases and J by 5 bases, 8 bases remained unmatched. This CDR3 has 16 residues. The germline V gene encodes CDR1 SGHRS and CDR2 YFSETQ. This chain's CDR3 is CASSRAGTGGNNEQFF. In DNA form, the CDR3 reads TGCGCCAGCAGCCGAGCCGGGACAGGGGGGAACAATGAGCAGTTCTTC.

V is TRBV7-3 and J is TRBJ2-5; 7 bases map to TRBD1. Trimming at V came to 5 bases and at J to 2 bases, leaving 2 bases not matched to a gene. The CDR3 length is 13 residues. The germline gives CDR1 SGHTA, CDR2 FQGTGA. The CDR3 region has the DNA TGTGCCAGCAGCGGGACAGCACAAGAGACCCAGTACTTC. This translates into CASSGTAQETQYF.

This rearrangement joins TRBV28 to TRBJ2-7, with TRBD1 matching 10 bases. The CDR3 runs 15 residues. Per germline, CDR1 MDHEN and CDR2 SYDVKM. V was pared by 5 bases and J by 7 bases, with 11 bases of the junction left unmatched. The CDR3 nucleotides are TGTGCCAGCAGTGTAACCGGGACAGGGGCGCGTGAGCAGTACTTC. Protein: CASSVTGTGAREQYF.

The rearrangement joins TRBV6-5 to TRBJ1-1; D remains ambiguous. Germline CDR1 and CDR2: MNHEY and SVGAGI. The CDR3 length is 13 residues. Trimming shortened V by 6 bases and J by 9 bases, and 17 bases separated the two germline ends. The CDR3 DNA reads TGTGCCAGCAGCCGACTCCCCCGGGTGCAAGCTTTCTTT. Protein sequence: CASSRLPRVQAFF.

This clone was observed a handful of times. The J gene is TRBJ2-7, the V gene TRBV6-5; 10 positions match TRBD2. The CDR3 has 15 amino acids. CDR1 and CDR2 from the germline V gene are MNHEY and SVGAGI. Trimming cost V 6 bases and J 2 bases; bases outside gene matches: 7. CDR3 bases: TGTGCCAGCAGATATATAGCGGGGGGACCCTACGAGCAGTACTTC. Translating gives CASRYIAGGPYEQYF.

V and J are TRBV4-1 and TRBJ2-1; 9 bases match TRBD2. Germline V CDR1 and CDR2: MGHRA, YSYEKL. V lost 0 bases, J lost 6 bases, and 9 bases stayed unmatched. CDR3 size: 17 residues. In DNA, the CDR3 is TGCGCCAGCAGCCAAGAGCCAGCGGGGGGTTTGGTCAATGAGCAGTTCTTC. Encoded protein: CASSQEPAGGLVNEQFF.